Sequencing of this T cell receptor beta chain was carried out in a study of T cell repertoires in cytomegalovirus infection. On the study more broadly: Indications of both CMV infection and matching HLA type were provided by public TCR beta signatures.

CDR3 size: 16 residues. The V gene lost 1 base and the J gene lost 0 bases, with 10 bases spanning the gap. The germline CDR1 and CDR2 sequences are SGHVS and FQNEAQ. TCRdb itself ran the reads through MiXCR, one entry per CDR3 protein. The data show some 800,000 distinct CDR3 sequences, with under 35% seen just once and about 12% held by the top ten. With regard to this clonotype: The antigen is undetermined.

Study results and caveats: The response measured ex vivo was dominated by TCR beta clonotypes (HLA-C-restricted and CMV-specific). Cumulative public TCR beta family frequency identified CMV carriers with the relevant HLA.

This receptor was identified in a human donor in good health (CMV status not recorded). Some clones in this sample may be carry-over from other donors' samples. The V gene is TRBV7-8, the J gene TRBJ1-5, with a tentative D call TRBD1 (6 bases). Sequenced here: cultured CD8+ T cells from PBMCs, sampled from culture after CMV antigen stimulation. CDR3 in amino acids: CASSLVARGSNQPQHF. CDR3 in DNA: TGTGCCAGCAGCTTAGTGGCCAGGGGTAGCAATCAGCCCCAGCATTTT. Full variable domain (outside the CDR3, taken from reference TRBV7-8 and TRBJ1-5): GAGVSQSPRYKVAKRGQDVALRCDPISGHVSLFWYQQALGQGPEFLTYFQNEAQLDKSGLPSDRFFAERPEGSVSTLKIQRTQQEDSAVYLCASSLVARGSNQPQHFGDGTRLSIL.